The entry below describes one T cell receptor beta chain. Its antigen is unknown. The sequencing depth, 1 in 200,000 to 1 in 1 million T cells, was the target. Repertoires were generated with immunoSEQ multiplex PCR, while TCRdb's copy carries only in-frame clones and drops some. The top ten clones hold under 35% of a sample with some 150,000 clones, approximately 80% of them seen once. This entry belongs to a study of cytotoxic CD8 clonotypes in ibrutinib-treated CLL. Overall study results and limits: Upon ibrutinib response clonality rose, and upon progression it fell back toward baseline. Clonality was higher at baseline than in age-matched healthy donors and tracked circulating CD8+ T-cell counts. Sampling of sustained-remission and progressing patients occurred at differing times.

Germline values: CDR1 SGHAT, CDR2 FQNNGV. V lost 6 bases and J lost 0, with 15 bases in between. This CDR3 contains 16 residues. The chain uses TRBV11-2 and TRBJ2-4; perhaps D is TRBD1 or TRBD2 (5 bases each). The sequences come from PBMCs, collected after 12 months of ibrutinib treatment. The receptor's source is a human donor with chronic lymphocytic leukemia. This CDR3 is CASSPGLLLAKNIQYF. In DNA, the CDR3 is TGTGCCAGCAGTCCGGGGCTCCTCCTAGCCAAAAACATTCAGTACTTC.